The 4 T cell receptor beta chains given below trace back to one sample, sequenced in a study of blood T cells in healthy people across ages. Then a second PCR, running roughly 7 to 11 cycles, was carried out with a sample-barcoded 5' primer and a J-beta primer mix. MiXCR was run by TCRdb on the 5' RACE reads, yielding one entry per CDR3 protein. The sample records over a million distinct CDR3 sequences, around 40% being singletons. The material sequenced was blood. These receptors were obtained from a woman aged 18-35 years in good health.

The chain employs TRBV24-1 and TRBJ2-1; D gene unclear. CDR1 is KGHDR, CDR2 SFDVKD, per germline. CDR3 size: 13 residues. V lost 3 bases and J lost 9, with 11 bases in between. This chain's CDR3 is CATSDGPGSEQFF. The CDR3 nucleotides are TGTGCCACCAGTGATGGACCGGGTAGTGAGCAGTTCTTC.

This clonotype appeared a few times. The V and J genes are TRBV10-3 and TRBJ2-7; 9 bases are shared with TRBD1. CDR3 length: 13 amino acids. J was trimmed by 1 base and V by 10 bases; bases with no gene match: 5. The germline V gene has CDR1 ENHRY and CDR2 SYGVKD. CDR3 protein: CATETGGSYEQYF. CDR3 sequence (DNA): TGTGCCACCGAGACAGGGGGTTCCTACGAGCAGTACTTC.

J is TRBJ2-1 and V is TRBV19; D perhaps matches TRBD2 (5 bases). This CDR3 spans 14 amino acids. Trimming took off 3 bases at V and 0 bases at J, with 6 bases between the two ends. CDR1 is LNHDA and CDR2 is SQIVND in the germline V gene (reference sequence). CDR3 in DNA: TGTGCCAGTAGTATCGGACTCTCCTACAATGAGCAGTTCTTC. Residues: CASSIGLSYNEQFF.

This clonotype is a singleton in its sample. The junction and the germline gene differ at one end; a read error may be behind it. The chain couples TRBV20-1 to TRBJ2-4; 10 bases match TRBD2. The CDR3 extends over 12 amino acids. CDR1 DFQATT and CDR2 SNEGSKA come from the germline V gene (reference sequence). The CDR3 sequence: CSAQGLAGERSF. CDR3 DNA sequence: TGCAGTGCTCAAGGGCTAGCGGGGGAAAGGTCCTTC.